The 5 T cell receptor beta chains given below trace back to one sample, sequenced in a study of technical replicates of blood from a few donors. Assay: immunoSEQ multiplex PCR; the TCRdb copy retains only in-frame clones and omits some. The table has tens of thousands of clones, roughly 93% seen once. Source material: PBMCs. All receptors derive from a human donor in good health. Some clones in this sample may be carry-over from other donors' samples.

The V gene is TRBV5-6, the J gene TRBJ2-1; 9 nucleotides match TRBD2. This CDR3 has 16 amino acids. V was pared by 1 base and J by 5 bases, with 7 bases of the junction left unmatched. Germline V lookup: CDR1 SGHDT, CDR2 YYEEEE. Written as DNA, the CDR3 is TGTGCCAGCAGCTTGACAGGACTAGCGCGGCACAATGAGCAGTTCTTC. Translating it yields CASSLTGLARHNEQFF. Supplemented by reference TRBV5-6 and TRBJ2-1, the full variable domain reads DAGVTQSPTHLIKTRGQQVTLRCSPKSGHDTVSWYQQALGQGPQFIFQYYEEEERQRGNFPDRFSGHQFPNYSSELNVNALLLGDSALYLCASSLTGLARHNEQFFGPGTRLTVL.

This clone was seen a few times. V is TRBV30 and J is TRBJ1-4; TRBD1 agrees at 8 bases. Germline values: CDR1 GTSNPN, CDR2 SVGIG (reference sequence). This CDR3 is 13 amino acids long. After removal of 6 bases from V and 7 bases from J, the junction contained 7 bases not matched to a gene. The CDR3 coding sequence is TGTGCCTGTGGGACAGGTTTGATTGAAAAACTGTTTTTT. Translation gives CACGTGLIEKLFF.

V and J are TRBV7-9 and TRBJ2-7; 9 bases map to TRBD1. V lost 3 bases to trimming and J lost 3 bases; unmatched junction nucleotides: 3. The germline V gene encodes CDR1 SEHNR and CDR2 FQNEAQ (reference sequence). CDR3 length equals 14 residues. The CDR3 DNA reads as TGTGCCAGCAGCTTCCGGGACAGGGACTACGAGCAGTACTTC. It codes for CASSFRDRDYEQYF.

For this clone: The same CDR3 is also encoded by other DNA sequences in this sample. The V and J genes are TRBV7-2 and TRBJ1-3; no clear D gene. In germline, CDR1 is SGHTA, CDR2 FQGNSA. The CDR3 length is 14 residues. The V end was cut by 1 base, the J end by 1 base, with 5 bases between. Written as DNA, the CDR3 is TGTGCCAGCAGCTTAGTATCGTCTGGAAACACCATATATTTT. Protein sequence: CASSLVSSGNTIYF. Drawing the rest from reference TRBV7-2 and TRBJ1-3, the complete variable domain is GAGVSQSPSNKVTEKGKDVELRCDPISGHTALYWYRQSLGQGLEFLIYFQGNSAPDKSGLPSDRFSAERTGGSVSTLTIQRTQQEDSAVYLCASSLVSSGNTIYFGEGSWLTVV.

The rearrangement uses TRBV7-2 and TRBJ2-3, with D perhaps TRBD2 (5 bases). The CDR3 has 15 residues. The V gene lost 5 bases and the J gene lost 8 bases, with 20 bases spanning the gap. Germline V gene lookup returns CDR1 SGHTA and CDR2 FQGNSA. The CDR3 DNA follows: TGTGCCAGCAGCCCCCGTAGGGCGGACTTCGGTACGCAGTATTTT. This translates into CASSPRRADFGTQYF.